A single sample is the source of the 20 T cell receptor beta chains below, sequenced in a study of response to subunit inactivated influenza vaccine. Each CDR3 protein gets one entry after TCRdb re-called the RT-PCR reads with MiXCR. The sample lists approximately 300,000 distinct CDR3 sequences; around 22% were seen once. The material sequenced was PBMCs from blood, taken less than 22 months after vaccination. These receptors all stem from a man aged 50 to 69 who received an inactivated influenza vaccine.

The chain joins TRBV18 to TRBJ2-5; D remains ambiguous. Germline loops: CDR1 KGHSH, CDR2 LQKENI. The CDR3 has 12 residues. Trimming shortened V by 2 bases and J by 3 bases, and 4 bases separated the two germline ends. The CDR3 region has the DNA TGTGCCAGCTCACCATTCAAAGAGACCCAGTACTTC. It specifies CASSPFKETQYF.

This clonotype was counted at least ten times. The chain employs TRBV4-2 and TRBJ1-5, with 8 bases identical to TRBD1. Unmatched junction bases numbered 5, after V lost 0 bases and J lost 7 bases. The CDR3 runs 15 residues. From germline, CDR1 is LGHNA and CDR2 YNFKEQ. The CDR3 DNA is TGTGCCAGCAGCCAAGAGGGACAGGCGGAGCAGCCCCAGCATTTT. It yields the protein CASSQEGQAEQPQHF.

J is TRBJ1-5 and V is TRBV6-1; 8 positions agree with TRBD1. In germline, CDR1 is MNHNS, CDR2 SASEGT. Trimming at V came to 6 bases and at J to 9 bases, leaving 16 bases not matched to a gene. The CDR3 runs to 16 residues. CDR3 residues: CASSGTTGAGAWPQHF. CDR3 nucleotides: TGTGCCAGCAGCGGTACGACAGGGGCGGGAGCATGGCCCCAGCATTTT.

The chain links TRBV12-3 or TRBV12-4 to TRBJ2-1, with D unclear. V shed 3 bases and J shed 8 bases, with 17 bases lying between them. The CDR3 totals 15 residues. The CDR3 nucleotides are TGTGCCAGCAGTTTCGGCGATCCCCCACCGGATGAGCAGTTCTTC. The encoded protein is CASSFGDPPPDEQFF.

This clonotype has more than one count but fewer than ten. The chain employs TRBV28 and TRBJ2-3; possible D gene TRBD2, 5 bases. Germline lookup yields CDR1 MDHEN and CDR2 SYDVKM. The ends were cut back, 3 bases at V and 2 bases at J, with 9 bases in the middle. This CDR3 has 14 residues. CDR3 sequence (DNA): TGTGCCAGCAGTTTTGCCGGGAACACAGATACGCAGTATTTT. Translated: CASSFAGNTDTQYF.

The table lists this clonotype with a few counts. This chain's CDR3 is CASSQPGVEQPQHF. The CDR3 DNA is TGCGCCAGCAGCCAACCGGGGGTGGAGCAGCCCCAGCATTTT. V is TRBV4-1 and J is TRBJ1-5, with TRBD1 as a possible D gene (5 bases). Germline V gives CDR1 MGHRA, CDR2 YSYEKL. This CDR3 is built from 14 residues. V was shortened by 2 bases and J by 7 bases, with 12 bases between the two germline ends.

V usage is TRBV24-1 and J usage is TRBJ2-7; TRBD2 might be the D (6 bases). Germline CDR1 is KGHDR and CDR2 is SFDVKD. V lost 3 bases and J lost 1, with 12 bases in between. CDR3 length equals 15 residues. In DNA form, the CDR3 reads TGTGCCACCAGTGATGCGGACGGGGGATCCTACGAGCAGTACTTC. This sequence encodes CATSDADGGSYEQYF.

This clonotype was seen a few times. The chain carries TRBV12-3 or TRBV12-4 and TRBJ1-5; D may be TRBD1 (6 bases). V lost 6 bases, J lost 5 bases, and 11 bases lay in between. The CDR3 runs 13 residues. The CDR3 sequence: CASSQGPYQPQHF. CDR3 bases: TGTGCCAGCAGCCAGGGGCCATATCAGCCCCAGCATTTT.

The rearrangement joins TRBV10-3 to TRBJ2-5; no clear D gene. The CDR3 runs to 15 residues. CDR1 is ENHRY, CDR2 SYGVKD, per germline. Trimming took 0 bases from V and 1 from J, leaving 9 bases between them. The CDR3 reads CAISESGHFQETQYF. The CDR3 DNA reads TGTGCCATCAGTGAGTCAGGTCACTTCCAAGAGACCCAGTACTTC.

This clonotype was picked up a small number of times. V gene TRBV15 combines with J gene TRBJ1-5; tentatively, D is TRBD1 (6 bases). CDR1 LNHNV and CDR2 YYDKDF come from the germline V gene (reference sequence). V was trimmed by 1 base and J by 0 bases, leaving 13 bases between them. The CDR3 contains 17 residues. The CDR3 nucleotides are TGTGCCACCAGCAGAGGGGCGGGGGCATTTAGCAATCAGCCCCAGCATTTT. Its protein is CATSRGAGAFSNQPQHF.

This clonotype was detected only a few times. The gene calls are TRBV7-8 and TRBJ1-6; a weak D match, TRBD1 (5 bases). This CDR3 has 17 amino acids. Germline loops: CDR1 SGHVS, CDR2 FQNEAQ. Trimming left V 5 bases short and J 2 bases short, with 16 bases between. The CDR3 region is CASSLRDRAAYNSPLHF. CDR3 sequence (DNA): TGTGCCAGCAGCCTGCGTGACAGAGCCGCCTATAATTCACCCCTCCACTTT.

This chain joins TRBV11-2 and TRBJ2-1; D remains unclear. The V gene's germline CDR1 is SGHAT and CDR2 FQNNGV. Deletions cut 1 base from V and 4 bases from J, with 11 bases between. There are 15 residues in the CDR3. DNA for the CDR3: TGTGCCAGCAGCTTAGGCAACTTTCCTTACAATGAGCAGTTCTTC. It is translated as CASSLGNFPYNEQFF.

The chain links TRBV10-2 to TRBJ2-1, with TRBD2 identical over 15 bases. The CDR3 contains 14 residues. V was pared by 2 bases and J by 15 bases, with 5 bases of the junction left unmatched. Germline CDR1 is WSHSY and CDR2 is SAAADI. CDR3 residues: CASSETRTSGGAFF. CDR3 DNA sequence: TGCGCCAGCAGTGAGACGCGGACTAGCGGGGGGGCGTTCTTC.

This clonotype has just a few counts. This chain joins TRBV6-5 and TRBJ1-6; perhaps TRBD1 as D (5 bases). CDR1 and CDR2 (germline): MNHEY, SVGAGI. The CDR3 spans 15 residues. Trimming shortened V by 4 bases and J by 7 bases, and 14 bases separated the two germline ends. The chain's CDR3 is CASSSGPGRNSPLHF. For the CDR3, the DNA is TGTGCCAGCAGTTCAGGGCCAGGAAGAAATTCACCCCTCCACTTT.

This clonotype was seen a few times. The rearrangement uses TRBV7-8 and TRBJ1-1; D is ambiguous. Germline CDR1 SGHVS, CDR2 FQNEAQ. This CDR3 is 13 amino acids long. V lost 1 base and J 5 bases, leaving 8 bases between the germline ends. CDR3 region: CASSLGTKTEAFF. The CDR3 region has the DNA TGTGCCAGCAGCTTAGGGACGAAGACTGAAGCTTTCTTT. Using reference TRBV7-8 and TRBJ1-1 for the parts outside the CDR3, the full variable domain is GAGVSQSPRYKVAKRGQDVALRCDPISGHVSLFWYQQALGQGPEFLTYFQNEAQLDKSGLPSDRFFAERPEGSVSTLKIQRTQQEDSAVYLCASSLGTKTEAFFGQGTRLTVV.

J is TRBJ1-2 and V is TRBV2; D call uncertain. Per the germline V gene, CDR1 is SNHLY and CDR2 is FYNNEI. V lost 7 bases, J lost 4 bases, and 13 bases lay in between. The CDR3 has 13 residues. CDR3 loop: CASNPGNRYGYTF. In nucleotides, the CDR3 is TGTGCCAGCAACCCGGGCAATCGCTATGGCTACACCTTC. Variable domain in full (rest from reference TRBV2 and TRBJ1-2): EPEVTQTPSHQVTQMGQEVILRCVPISNHLYFYWYRQILGQKVEFLVSFYNNEISEKSEIFDDQFSVERPDGSNFTLKIRSTKLEDSAMYFCASNPGNRYGYTFGSGTRLTVV.

V and J are TRBV6-1 and TRBJ2-7, with 7 bases aligning to TRBD1. V gave up 2 bases and J gave up 6 bases; unmatched junction bases: 7. CDR1 is MNHNS, CDR2 SASEGT, per germline. The CDR3 spans 14 residues. The CDR3 sequence is CASSETGDLGEQYF. Written as DNA, the CDR3 is TGTGCCAGCAGTGAAACAGGGGACCTAGGCGAGCAGTACTTC.

This clonotype has only a few counts. The rearrangement links TRBV18 to TRBJ1-4; TRBD1 matches at 8 bases. Trimming removed 4 bases from V and 7 bases from J; junction bases left unmatched: 8. This CDR3 comprises 15 residues. Germline assignment: CDR1 KGHSH and CDR2 LQKENI. CDR3 sequence (DNA): TGTGCCAGCTCACGGAGGACAGGGACGGGTGAAAAACTGTTTTTT. Amino acids: CASSRRTGTGEKLFF.

This clonotype came up a few times. This sequence joins TRBV6-1 and TRBJ2-1; weak D call: TRBD2 (5 bases). This CDR3 is built from 15 residues. The germline gives CDR1 MNHNS, CDR2 SASEGT. Trimming removed 5 bases from V and 4 bases from J, with 15 bases in between. Here the CDR3 DNA reads TGTGCCAGCAGTAGGACCCCGGGAACTTACAATGAGCAGTTCTTC. Amino acids: CASSRTPGTYNEQFF.

V and J are TRBV5-1 and TRBJ1-1; 7 positions match TRBD1. The CDR3 is 14 amino acids. Germline CDR1 and CDR2: SGHRS and YFSETQ. Trimming at V came to 1 base and at J to 6 bases, leaving 6 bases not matched to a gene. The CDR3 spells CASSLQGGFAEAFF. The DNA of the CDR3 is TGCGCCAGCAGCTTGCAGGGGGGTTTCGCTGAAGCTTTCTTT.